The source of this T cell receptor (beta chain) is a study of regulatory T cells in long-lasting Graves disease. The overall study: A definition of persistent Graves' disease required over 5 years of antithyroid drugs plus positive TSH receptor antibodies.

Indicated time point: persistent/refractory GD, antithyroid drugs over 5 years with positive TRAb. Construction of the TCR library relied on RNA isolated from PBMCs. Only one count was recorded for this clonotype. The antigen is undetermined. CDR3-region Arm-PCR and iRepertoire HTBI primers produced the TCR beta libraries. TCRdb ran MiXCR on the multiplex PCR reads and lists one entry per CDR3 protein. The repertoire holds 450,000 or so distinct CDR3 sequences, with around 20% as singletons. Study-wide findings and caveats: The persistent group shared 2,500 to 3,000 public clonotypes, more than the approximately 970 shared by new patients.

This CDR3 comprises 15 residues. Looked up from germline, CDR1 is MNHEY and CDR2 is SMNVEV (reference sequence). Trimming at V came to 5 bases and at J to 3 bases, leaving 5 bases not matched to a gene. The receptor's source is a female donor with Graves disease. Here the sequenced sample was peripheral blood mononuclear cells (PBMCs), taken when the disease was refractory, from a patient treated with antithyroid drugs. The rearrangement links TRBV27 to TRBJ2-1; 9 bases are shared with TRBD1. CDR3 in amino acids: CASSPGTGLYNEQFF. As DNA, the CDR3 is TGTGCCAGCAGTCCAGGGACAGGGCTCTACAATGAGCAGTTCTTC.